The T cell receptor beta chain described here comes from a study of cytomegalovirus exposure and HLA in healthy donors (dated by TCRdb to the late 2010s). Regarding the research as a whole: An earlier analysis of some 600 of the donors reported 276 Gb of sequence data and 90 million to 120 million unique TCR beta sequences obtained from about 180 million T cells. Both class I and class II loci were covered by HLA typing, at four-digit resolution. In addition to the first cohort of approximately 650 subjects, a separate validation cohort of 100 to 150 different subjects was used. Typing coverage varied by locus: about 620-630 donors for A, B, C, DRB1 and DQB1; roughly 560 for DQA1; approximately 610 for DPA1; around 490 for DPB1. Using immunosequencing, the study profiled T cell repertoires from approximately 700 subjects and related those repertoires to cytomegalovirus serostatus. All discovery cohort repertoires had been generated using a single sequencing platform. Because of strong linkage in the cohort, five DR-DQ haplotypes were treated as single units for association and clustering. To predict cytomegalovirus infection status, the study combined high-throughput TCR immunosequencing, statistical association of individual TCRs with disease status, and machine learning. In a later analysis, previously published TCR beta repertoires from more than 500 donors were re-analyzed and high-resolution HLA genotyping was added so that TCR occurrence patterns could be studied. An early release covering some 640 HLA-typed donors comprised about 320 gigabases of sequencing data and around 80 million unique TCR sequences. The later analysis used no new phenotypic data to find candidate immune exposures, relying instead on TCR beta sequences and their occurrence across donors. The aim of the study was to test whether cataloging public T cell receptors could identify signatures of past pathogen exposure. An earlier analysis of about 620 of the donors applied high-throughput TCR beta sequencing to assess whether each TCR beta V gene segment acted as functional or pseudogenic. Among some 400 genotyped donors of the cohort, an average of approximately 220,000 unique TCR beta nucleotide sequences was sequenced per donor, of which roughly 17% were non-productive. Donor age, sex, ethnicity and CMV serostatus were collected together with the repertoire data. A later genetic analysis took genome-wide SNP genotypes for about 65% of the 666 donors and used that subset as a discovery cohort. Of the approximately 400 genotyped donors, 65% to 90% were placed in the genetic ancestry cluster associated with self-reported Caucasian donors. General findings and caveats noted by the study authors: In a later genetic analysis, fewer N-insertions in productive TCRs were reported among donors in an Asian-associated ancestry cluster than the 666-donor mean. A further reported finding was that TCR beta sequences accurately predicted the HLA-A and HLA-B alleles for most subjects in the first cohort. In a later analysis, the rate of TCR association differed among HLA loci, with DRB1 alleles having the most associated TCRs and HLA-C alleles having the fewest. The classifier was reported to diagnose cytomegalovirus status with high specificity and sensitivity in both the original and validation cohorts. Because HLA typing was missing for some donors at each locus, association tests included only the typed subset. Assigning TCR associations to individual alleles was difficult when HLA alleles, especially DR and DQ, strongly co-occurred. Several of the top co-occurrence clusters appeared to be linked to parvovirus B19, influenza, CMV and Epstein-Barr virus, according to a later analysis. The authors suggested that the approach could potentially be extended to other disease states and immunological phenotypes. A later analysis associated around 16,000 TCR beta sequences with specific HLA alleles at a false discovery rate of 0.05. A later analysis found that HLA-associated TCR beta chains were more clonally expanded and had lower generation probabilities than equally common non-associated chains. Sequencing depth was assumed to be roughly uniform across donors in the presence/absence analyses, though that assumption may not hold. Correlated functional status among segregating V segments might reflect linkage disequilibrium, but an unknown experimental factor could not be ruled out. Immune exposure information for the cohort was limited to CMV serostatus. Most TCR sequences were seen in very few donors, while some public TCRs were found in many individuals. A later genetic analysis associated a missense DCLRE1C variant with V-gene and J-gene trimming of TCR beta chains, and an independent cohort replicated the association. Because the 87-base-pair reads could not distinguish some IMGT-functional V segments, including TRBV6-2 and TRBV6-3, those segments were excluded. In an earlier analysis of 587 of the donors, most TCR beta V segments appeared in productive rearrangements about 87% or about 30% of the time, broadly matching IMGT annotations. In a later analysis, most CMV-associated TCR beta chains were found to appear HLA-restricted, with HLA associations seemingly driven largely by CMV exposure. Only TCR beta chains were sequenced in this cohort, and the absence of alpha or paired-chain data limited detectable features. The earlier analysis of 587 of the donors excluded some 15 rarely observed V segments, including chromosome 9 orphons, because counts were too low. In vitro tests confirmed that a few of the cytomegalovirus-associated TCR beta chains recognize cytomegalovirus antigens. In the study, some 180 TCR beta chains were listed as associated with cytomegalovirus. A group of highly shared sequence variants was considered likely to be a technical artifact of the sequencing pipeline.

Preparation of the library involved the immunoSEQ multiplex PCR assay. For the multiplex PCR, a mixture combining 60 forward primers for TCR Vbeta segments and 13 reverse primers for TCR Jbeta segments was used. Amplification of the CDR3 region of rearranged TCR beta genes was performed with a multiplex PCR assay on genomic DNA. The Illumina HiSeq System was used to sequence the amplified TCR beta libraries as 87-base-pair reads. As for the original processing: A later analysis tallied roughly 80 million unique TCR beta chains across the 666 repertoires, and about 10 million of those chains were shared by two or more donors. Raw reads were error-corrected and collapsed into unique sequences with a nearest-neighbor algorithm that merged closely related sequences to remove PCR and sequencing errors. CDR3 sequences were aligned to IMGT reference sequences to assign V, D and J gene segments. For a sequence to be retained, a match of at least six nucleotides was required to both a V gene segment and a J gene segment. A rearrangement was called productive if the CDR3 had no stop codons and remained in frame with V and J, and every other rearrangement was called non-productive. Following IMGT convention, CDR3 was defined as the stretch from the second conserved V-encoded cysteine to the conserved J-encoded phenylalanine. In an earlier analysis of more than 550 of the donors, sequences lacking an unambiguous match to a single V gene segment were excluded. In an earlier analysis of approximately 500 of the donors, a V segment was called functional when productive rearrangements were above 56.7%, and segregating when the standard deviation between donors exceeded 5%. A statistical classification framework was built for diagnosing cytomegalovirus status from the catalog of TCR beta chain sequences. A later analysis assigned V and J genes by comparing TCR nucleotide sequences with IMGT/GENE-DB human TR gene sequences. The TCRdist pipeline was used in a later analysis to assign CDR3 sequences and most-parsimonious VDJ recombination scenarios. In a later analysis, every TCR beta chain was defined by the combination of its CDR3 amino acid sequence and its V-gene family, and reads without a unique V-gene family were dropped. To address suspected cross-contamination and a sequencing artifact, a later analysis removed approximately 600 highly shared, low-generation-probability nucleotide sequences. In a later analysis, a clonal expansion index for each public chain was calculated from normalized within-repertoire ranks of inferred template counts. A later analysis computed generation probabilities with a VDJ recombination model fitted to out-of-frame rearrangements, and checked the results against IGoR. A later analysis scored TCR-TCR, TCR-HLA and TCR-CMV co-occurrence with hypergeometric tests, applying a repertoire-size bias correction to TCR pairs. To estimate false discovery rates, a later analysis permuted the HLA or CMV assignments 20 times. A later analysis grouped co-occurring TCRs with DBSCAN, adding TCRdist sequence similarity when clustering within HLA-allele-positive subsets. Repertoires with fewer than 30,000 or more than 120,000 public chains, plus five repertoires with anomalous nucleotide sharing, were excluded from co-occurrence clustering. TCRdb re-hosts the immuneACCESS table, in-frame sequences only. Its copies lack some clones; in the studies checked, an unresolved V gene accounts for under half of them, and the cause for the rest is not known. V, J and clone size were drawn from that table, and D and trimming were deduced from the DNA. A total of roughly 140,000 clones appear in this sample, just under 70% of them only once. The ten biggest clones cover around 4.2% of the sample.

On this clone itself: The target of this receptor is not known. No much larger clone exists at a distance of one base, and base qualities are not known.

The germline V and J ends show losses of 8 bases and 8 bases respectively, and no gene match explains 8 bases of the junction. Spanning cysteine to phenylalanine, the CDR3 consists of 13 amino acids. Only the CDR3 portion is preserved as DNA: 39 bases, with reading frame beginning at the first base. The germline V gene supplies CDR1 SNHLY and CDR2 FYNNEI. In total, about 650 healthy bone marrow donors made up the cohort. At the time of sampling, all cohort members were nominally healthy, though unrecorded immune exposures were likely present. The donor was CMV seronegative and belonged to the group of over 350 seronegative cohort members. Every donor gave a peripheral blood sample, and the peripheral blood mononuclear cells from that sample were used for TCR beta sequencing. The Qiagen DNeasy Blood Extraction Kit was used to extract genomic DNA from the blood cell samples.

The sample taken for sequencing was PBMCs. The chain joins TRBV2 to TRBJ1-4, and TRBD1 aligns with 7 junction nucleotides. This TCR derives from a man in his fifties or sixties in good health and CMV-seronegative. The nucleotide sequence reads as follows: TGTGCCAGCTTGACAGGGATGGGAGAAAAACTGTTTTTT. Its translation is CASLTGMGEKLFF.